This T cell receptor beta chain was recorded in a study of blood T cells in healthy people across ages. Trimming stripped 9 bases from V and 5 bases from J, with 16 bases between. Per germline, CDR1 SNHLY and CDR2 FYNNEI. The CDR3 consists of 13 residues. Whole-study findings and limits: In long-lived donors, naive CD4+ cell counts and diversity exceeded those of aged donors.

PCR was performed a second time for about 6 to 12 cycles using a sample-barcoded 5' primer and a J-beta primer mix. TCRdb processed the 5' RACE reads anew with MiXCR; each CDR3 protein has one entry. Of 1 million or so distinct CDR3 sequences listed, less than 25% are singletons. Regarding this clonotype: No antigen is known for it.

These data were also filed under a second study, of T cells of mothers and their children.

What was sequenced was blood. J is TRBJ2-5 and V is TRBV2; possible D gene TRBD2, 6 bases. The clonotype originates from a girl aged 2-10 years in good health. The CDR3 DNA reads as TGTGCCAGTAGAGACGGGGGTTTTGAGACCCAGTACTTC. This codes for CASRDGGFETQYF.